This T cell receptor (beta chain) originates from a study of blood T cell repertoires in COVID-19. At the level of the study: The study drew acute and convalescent COVID-19 samples from the United States, Italy and Spain.

The CDR3 totals 15 residues. Here immunoSEQ multiplex PCR was the method, and the copy in TCRdb shows in-frame clones only, minus some. The sample has some 110,000 clones; approximately 85% are singletons. V usage is TRBV21-1 and J usage is TRBJ2-7; the table names TRBD2, a call not compared with the DNA. TRBV21-1 is an annotated pseudogene. Sequencing was carried out using peripheral blood. The sequence derives from a man between 65 and 85 years old with acute or convalescent COVID-19. Written as DNA, the CDR3 is TGTGCCACCTTACTAGCGGGACCTTCGACCTACGAGCAGTACTTC. Translated: CATLLAGPSTYEQYF.